These 30 T cell receptor beta chains originate from one sample sequenced in a study of shared clonotypes between healthy human individuals. Repertoires were generated with immunoSEQ multiplex PCR, while TCRdb's copy carries only in-frame clones and drops some. Of roughly 510,000 clones detected, over 60% appear once; the ten largest clones hold 9.5% to 15%. Sequencing was performed on PBMCs. These receptors were obtained from a woman aged 40 to 50 in good health. Some clones in this sample may be carry-over from other donors' samples.

Comment on this clone: In the same sample, other DNA sequences code for this CDR3. CDR3 DNA: TGTGCCAGCAGTTTTGACCGGAGGACCTACGAGCAGTACTTC. Translating gives CASSFDRRTYEQYF. The rearrangement links TRBV27 to TRBJ2-7; tentatively, D is TRBD2 (5 bases). CDR3 length: 14 residues. Germline V gene lookup returns CDR1 MNHEY and CDR2 SMNVEV (reference sequence). The V end lost 3 bases, the J end lost 2 bases, and 11 bases lay between the germline ends.

Here the CDR3 DNA reads TGTGCCAGCATCGGCCAGGACACAGATACGCAGTATTTT. Its translation is CASIGQDTDTQYF. V gene TRBV28 combines with J gene TRBJ2-3; the D is unclear. Germline loops: CDR1 MDHEN, CDR2 SYDVKM. The CDR3 extends over 13 amino acids. V was trimmed by 7 bases and J by 2 bases, leaving 10 bases between them.

The chain employs TRBV6-1 and TRBJ2-7; TRBD2 aligns across 10 bases. CDR1 MNHNS and CDR2 SASEGT come from the germline V gene. V lost 3 bases and J lost 3; bases outside the gene matches: 5. This CDR3 has 15 residues. The CDR3 DNA reads as TGTGCCAGCAGTGAGTCCTGGACTAGCGGCTACGAGCAGTACTTC. Encoded protein: CASSESWTSGYEQYF.

The chain joins TRBV5-7 to TRBJ2-7; TRBD2 aligns across 16 bases. TRBV5-7 is classed as an ORF, of uncertain function. J gave up 2 bases and V 3 bases, and 5 bases lay outside the gene matches. CDR3 length: 17 residues. The CDR3: CASSSGTSGRGTYEQYF. DNA of the CDR3: TGTGCCAGCAGCTCCGGGACTAGCGGGAGGGGCACCTACGAGCAGTACTTC.

The chain joins TRBV25-1 to TRBJ2-1; unclear D gene. V was trimmed by 7 bases and J by 5 bases, leaving 12 bases between them. CDR1 is MGHDK and CDR2 is SYGVNS in the germline V gene. This CDR3 has 13 amino acids. Written as DNA, the CDR3 is TGTGCCAGCAATTCGGATACCGACAATGAGCAGTTCTTC. This sequence encodes CASNSDTDNEQFF.

This clone was counted between two and nine times. This chain uses TRBV6-4 with TRBJ1-1, with TRBD1 as a possible D gene (6 bases). CDR1 is MRHNA, CDR2 SNTAGT, per germline. The CDR3 loop spans 14 amino acids. V lost 6 bases and J 3 bases, leaving 14 bases between the germline ends. The CDR3 nucleotides read TGTGCCAGCAGCACCAGGGGTGGGGACACTGAAGCTTTCTTT. Its translation: CASSTRGGDTEAFF.

The chain has TRBV30 and TRBJ2-1, with 7 bases identical to TRBD2. Germline CDR1 reads GTSNPN; CDR2 reads SVGIG (reference sequence). There are 13 residues in the CDR3. V lost 3 bases to trimming and J lost 10 bases; unmatched junction nucleotides: 9. The CDR3 region has the DNA TGTGCCTGGAGGCATAAGGCGGGAGCGGAGCAGTTCTTC. This gives the protein CAWRHKAGAEQFF.

The chain has TRBV7-2 and TRBJ2-2, with TRBD1 matching over 8 bases. Unmatched junction bases numbered 4, after V lost 5 bases and J lost 2 bases. CDR3 length: 15 residues. The germline CDR1 and CDR2 sequences are SGHTA and FQGNSA. In DNA, the CDR3 is TGTGCCAGCAGCCAGGGGGCAACTAACACCGGGGAGCTGTTTTTT. It codes for CASSQGATNTGELFF.

The table lists this clone with a few counts. The chain combines TRBV10-1 with TRBJ1-5; 8 bases line up with TRBD1. Germline values: CDR1 WNHNN, CDR2 SYGVQD (reference sequence). J lost 0 bases, V lost 2 bases, and 9 bases had no gene match. CDR3 length: 18 residues. The CDR3 nucleotides read TGCGCCAGCAGTGAGCGGGCAGGGGGCTTCCCTAGCAATCAGCCCCAGCATTTT. Encoded protein: CASSERAGGFPSNQPQHF.

V and J are TRBV5-1 and TRBJ2-1; D might be TRBD2 (6 bases). The ends were cut back, 4 bases at V and 5 bases at J, with 16 bases in the middle. CDR1 is SGHRS and CDR2 is YFSETQ in the germline V gene. CDR3 length: 15 amino acids. The CDR3 DNA sequence: TGCGCCAGCAGCCCCGACCGGGGGAGGCACAATGAGCAGTTCTTC. Translated: CASSPDRGRHNEQFF.

The rearrangement uses TRBV10-3 and TRBJ2-3; D unclear. The CDR3 runs to 12 residues. The germline V gene encodes CDR1 ENHRY and CDR2 SYGVKD. The V end was cut by 4 bases, the J end by 1 base, with 3 bases between. CDR3 region: CAISAGTDTQYF. The CDR3 DNA is TGTGCCATCAGTGCGGGCACAGATACGCAGTATTTT.

This clone was seen only a few times. The rearrangement joins TRBV4-1 to TRBJ2-7, with TRBD2 identical over 12 bases. Unmatched junction bases numbered 5, after V lost 2 bases and J lost 3 bases. CDR3 length: 16 residues. Looked up from germline, CDR1 is MGHRA and CDR2 is YSYEKL. CDR3 residues: CASSQLPLAGGYEQYF. In DNA form, the CDR3 reads TGCGCCAGCAGCCAACTTCCACTAGCGGGAGGCTACGAGCAGTACTTC.

The rearrangement links TRBV2 to TRBJ1-5; 8 positions match TRBD1. V trimming: 6 bases; J trimming: 4 bases; junction bases outside the gene matches: 8. CDR3 size: 15 residues. Germline-derived CDR1 and CDR2 are SNHLY and FYNNEI. The CDR3 is CASSREGQENQPQHF. The CDR3 DNA reads as TGTGCCAGCAGCCGAGAGGGACAGGAGAATCAGCCCCAGCATTTT.

The V and J genes are TRBV5-4 and TRBJ2-7, with 7 bases identical to TRBD2. The V gene end was trimmed by 4 bases and the J gene end by 4 bases; junction bases not matched to a gene: 5. CDR1 and CDR2 (germline): SGHNT, YYREEE (reference sequence). This CDR3 has 13 amino acids. CDR3 coding DNA: TGTGCCAGCAGCGGCACTAGCGTTTACGAGCAGTACTTC. As protein: CASSGTSVYEQYF.

This sequence joins TRBV28 and TRBJ2-4, with no clear D. Germline V gives CDR1 MDHEN, CDR2 SYDVKM. V lost 2 bases and J lost 7, with 9 bases in between. The length of the CDR3 is 13 residues. CDR3: CASSLGELNIQYF. The DNA for the CDR3 is TGTGCCAGCAGTTTAGGGGAATTGAACATTCAGTACTTC.

This chain links TRBV12-5 with TRBJ2-5, with TRBD1 matching over 8 bases. The germline gives CDR1 LGHNT, CDR2 FRNRAP. The CDR3 contains 15 residues. V lost 1 base, J lost 4 bases, and 5 bases stayed unmatched. This CDR3 reads CASGLGTGSLETQYF. The CDR3 DNA is TGTGCTAGTGGTTTGGGGACAGGGTCATTAGAGACCCAGTACTTC.

This chain links TRBV2 with TRBJ2-3; TRBD1 agrees at 7 bases. Germline CDR1 is SNHLY and CDR2 is FYNNEI. The trim removed 6 bases at V and 1 base at J, leaving 7 bases unmatched. This CDR3 has 15 residues. The CDR3 DNA follows: TGTGCCAGCAGGCAGGACAGGTGGGGCACAGATACGCAGTATTTT. Translated: CASRQDRWGTDTQYF. Combining the CDR3 with reference TRBV2 and TRBJ2-3 gives the whole variable domain EPEVTQTPSHQVTQMGQEVILRCVPISNHLYFYWYRQILGQKVEFLVSFYNNEISEKSEIFDDQFSVERPDGSNFTLKIRSTKLEDSAMYFCASRQDRWGTDTQYFGPGTRLTVL.

The CDR3 loop is CAWSPPSSGSYEQYF. CDR3 nucleotide sequence: TGTGCCTGGAGTCCACCTTCTAGCGGGTCCTACGAGCAGTACTTC. The chain employs TRBV30 and TRBJ2-7; 8 positions agree with TRBD2. CDR1 and CDR2 from the germline V gene are GTSNPN and SVGIG (reference sequence). The CDR3 is made up of 15 amino acids. V gave up 2 bases and J gave up 1 base; unmatched junction bases: 7.

This rearrangement joins TRBV7-8 to TRBJ2-3, with D perhaps matching TRBD1 or TRBD2 (7 bases each). This CDR3 has 16 residues. Trimming cost V 5 bases and J 6 bases, with 21 bases left between them. Germline V CDR1 and CDR2: SGHVS, FQNEAQ. The CDR3 sequence: CASSPTSLKGADTQYF. CDR3 nucleotide sequence: TGTGCCAGCAGCCCGACTAGCCTAAAGGGGGCGGATACGCAGTATTTT. The full variable domain, rest sourced from reference TRBV7-8 and TRBJ2-3, is GAGVSQSPRYKVAKRGQDVALRCDPISGHVSLFWYQQALGQGPEFLTYFQNEAQLDKSGLPSDRFFAERPEGSVSTLKIQRTQQEDSAVYLCASSPTSLKGADTQYFGPGTRLTVL.

The rearrangement uses TRBV7-6 and TRBJ2-5, with TRBD2 matching 9 bases. V was clipped by 4 bases and J by 3 bases; unmatched bases: 9. Germline CDR1 and CDR2: SGHVS and FNYEAQ. CDR3 length: 16 amino acids. The CDR3 DNA follows: TGTGCCAGCAGCTCGACTAGCGGAATAACTAAAGAGACCCAGTACTTC. This sequence encodes CASSSTSGITKETQYF.

This clone was seen just once. This rearrangement joins TRBV5-6 to TRBJ2-5, with D perhaps matching TRBD1 (6 bases). Germline assignment: CDR1 SGHDT and CDR2 YYEEEE. The CDR3 totals 13 residues. V was trimmed by 0 bases and J by 8 bases, leaving 11 bases between them. CDR3 region: CASSLGRTETQYF. CDR3 nucleotide sequence: TGTGCCAGCAGCTTGGGTCGGACAGAAACCCAGTACTTC.

About this clone itself: The sample holds other DNA sequences that translate to the same CDR3. The J gene is TRBJ2-3, the V gene TRBV19; D call uncertain. This CDR3 is 11 amino acids long. The V and J ends lost 1 base and 6 bases respectively, with 2 bases between them. Germline V gene sequence: CDR1 LNHDA, CDR2 SQIVND (reference sequence). The DNA for the CDR3 is TGTGCCAGTAGTATAGGGGATACGCAGTATTTT. It encodes CASSIGDTQYF.

This clone has only a few counts. The rearrangement links TRBV11-2 to TRBJ1-1; D is perhaps TRBD1 (6 bases). Germline loops: CDR1 SGHAT, CDR2 FQNNGV. CDR3 length equals 11 residues. V was trimmed by 5 bases and J by 7 bases, leaving 8 bases between them. The CDR3 loop reads CASSPTGEAFF. CDR3 bases: TGTGCCAGCAGCCCGACAGGTGAAGCTTTCTTT. The full variable domain, rest sourced from reference TRBV11-2 and TRBJ1-1, is EAGVAQSPRYKIIEKRQSVAFWCNPISGHATLYWYQQILGQGPKLLIQFQNNGVVDDSQLPKDRFSAERLKGVDSTLKIQPAKLEDSAVYLCASSPTGEAFFGQGTRLTVV.

J is TRBJ2-3 and V is TRBV19, with D possibly TRBD1 on 6 matching bases. The ends were cut back, 9 bases at V and 0 bases at J, with 16 bases in the middle. The CDR3 has 15 residues. The germline V gene encodes CDR1 LNHDA and CDR2 SQIVND (reference sequence). CDR3 protein: CASQKRQASTDTQYF. The CDR3 nucleotides are TGTGCCAGCCAGAAAAGACAGGCGAGCACAGATACGCAGTATTTT.

J is TRBJ2-1 and V is TRBV10-2; 12 bases map to TRBD2. V gave up 5 bases and J gave up 4 bases; unmatched junction bases: 3. This CDR3 is built from 15 residues. CDR1 and CDR2 (germline): WSHSY, SAAADI. The CDR3 spells CASSPGLAGYNEQFF. The CDR3 region has the DNA TGCGCCAGCAGTCCCGGACTAGCGGGGTACAATGAGCAGTTCTTC.

The V call is TRBV5-6, the J call TRBJ1-2, with 8 bases that match TRBD1. The ends lost 4 bases at V and 5 bases at J; junction bases unmatched: 13. The CDR3 runs to 16 residues. Germline V CDR1 and CDR2: SGHDT, YYEEEE. The CDR3 sequence is CASSLWRTGRRYGYTF. The CDR3 nucleotides read TGTGCCAGCAGCCTATGGAGGACAGGGAGGAGGTATGGCTACACCTTC.

The rearrangement uses TRBV5-1 and TRBJ2-1; no clear D. Trimming removed 0 bases from V and 8 bases from J, with 12 bases in between. The CDR3 loop spans 14 amino acids. Germline V gene data show CDR1 as SGHRS and CDR2 as YFSETQ. The CDR3 spells CASSLVSPADEQFF. Written as DNA, the CDR3 is TGCGCCAGCAGCTTGGTGTCCCCTGCTGATGAGCAGTTCTTC.

This clone has only a few counts. The genes are TRBV2 and TRBJ1-1; D call uncertain. The CDR3 runs to 13 residues. Germline lookup yields CDR1 SNHLY and CDR2 FYNNEI. The ends were cut back, 6 bases at V and 0 bases at J, with 8 bases in the middle. This CDR3 is CASRQEVNTEAFF. The CDR3 coding sequence is TGTGCCAGCAGGCAAGAGGTGAACACTGAAGCTTTCTTT.

V gene TRBV5-1 combines with J gene TRBJ2-2, with 9 bases fitting TRBD2. CDR3 length equals 18 residues. The germline CDR1 and CDR2 sequences are SGHRS and YFSETQ. V dropped 3 bases and J dropped 7; count of bases not matched to a gene: 16. CDR3 DNA sequence: TGCGCCAGCAGCTCCCCTAATAAGGCGGGAGGGCCGAGCGGGGAGCTGTTTTTT. Residues: CASSSPNKAGGPSGELFF.

The chain employs TRBV9 and TRBJ1-3; D is uncertain. Trimming cost V 5 bases and J 2 bases, with 8 bases left between them. Germline V gene lookup returns CDR1 SGDLS and CDR2 YYNGEE. The CDR3 extends over 13 amino acids. The CDR3 loop reads CASRTITGNTIYF. In DNA, the CDR3 is TGTGCCAGCAGGACAATAACTGGAAACACCATATATTTT. Full variable domain (remainder filled in from reference TRBV9 and TRBJ1-3): DSGVTQTPKHLITATGQRVTLRCSPRSGDLSVYWYQQSLDQGLQFLIQYYNGEERAKGNILERFSAQQFPDLHSELNLSSLELGDSALYFCASRTITGNTIYFGEGSWLTVV.